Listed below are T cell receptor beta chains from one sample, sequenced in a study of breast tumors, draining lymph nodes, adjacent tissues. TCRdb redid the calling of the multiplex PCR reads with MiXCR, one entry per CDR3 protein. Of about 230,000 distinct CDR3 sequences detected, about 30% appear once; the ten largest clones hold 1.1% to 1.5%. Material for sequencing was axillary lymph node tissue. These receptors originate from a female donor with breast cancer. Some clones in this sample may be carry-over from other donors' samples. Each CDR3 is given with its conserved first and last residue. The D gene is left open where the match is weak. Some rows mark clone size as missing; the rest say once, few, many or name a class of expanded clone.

CDR3aa: CASRTRDGDNSPLHF; CDR3nt: TGTGCCAGCAGGACCCGGGACGGAGATAATTCACCCCTCCACTTT; d_gene: NA; v_gene: TRBV6-5; j_gene: TRBJ1-6; abundance: many
CDR3aa: CASKATSGRAGETQYF; CDR3nt: TGTGCCAGCAAGGCCACTAGCGGGAGGGCGGGGGAGACCCAGTACTTC; d_gene: TRBD2; v_gene: TRBV2; j_gene: TRBJ2-5; abundance: NA
CDR3aa: CASSLFSGFGRYNSPLHF; CDR3nt: TGTGCCAGCAGTTTATTTAGCGGATTCGGACGATATAATTCACCCCTCCACTTT; d_gene: NA; v_gene: TRBV28; j_gene: TRBJ1-6; abundance: NA
CDR3aa: CASSKGQANTEAFF; CDR3nt: TGCGCCAGCAGCAAGGGACAGGCGAACACTGAAGCTTTCTTT; d_gene: TRBD1; v_gene: TRBV5-1; j_gene: TRBJ1-1; abundance: few
CDR3aa: CASSLVVLRGNTIYF; CDR3nt: TGTGCCAGCAGCTTAGTAGTTCTCAGGGGAAACACCATATATTTT; d_gene: NA; v_gene: TRBV5-1; j_gene: TRBJ1-3; abundance: NA
CDR3aa: CSAFPGGSTDTQYF; CDR3nt: TGCAGTGCTTTTCCGGGAGGGAGCACAGATACGCAGTATTTT; d_gene: TRBD2; v_gene: TRBV20-1; j_gene: TRBJ2-3; abundance: NA
CDR3aa: CASSLRGTKQFADTQYF; CDR3nt: TGTGCCAGCAGCTTACGGGGAACGAAGCAGTTTGCAGATACGCAGTATTTT; d_gene: NA; v_gene: TRBV13; j_gene: TRBJ2-3; abundance: many
CDR3aa: CASSSYRGLETQYF; CDR3nt: TGCGCCAGCAGCTCCTACAGGGGCCTGGAGACCCAGTACTTC; d_gene: TRBD1; v_gene: TRBV5-1; j_gene: TRBJ2-5; abundance: many
CDR3aa: CSASLADNEQFF; CDR3nt: TGCAGTGCTAGTTTAGCGGACAATGAGCAGTTCTTC; d_gene: NA; v_gene: TRBV20-1; j_gene: TRBJ2-1; abundance: many
CDR3aa: CASSFKAGAHEQYF; CDR3nt: TGTGCCAGCAGTTTCAAAGCGGGAGCCCACGAGCAGTACTTC; d_gene: TRBD2; v_gene: TRBV11-2; j_gene: TRBJ2-7; abundance: many
CDR3aa: CASSRITSGRTEQYF; CDR3nt: TGTGCCAGCAGCCGAATAACTAGCGGGAGGACTGAGCAGTATTTT; d_gene: TRBD2; v_gene: TRBV7-2; j_gene: TRBJ2-3; abundance: NA
CDR3aa: CASSLQGWAKNIQYF; CDR3nt: TGCGCCAGCAGCTTGCAAGGGTGGGCCAAAAACATTCAGTACTTC; d_gene: NA; v_gene: TRBV5-1; j_gene: TRBJ2-4; abundance: many
CDR3aa: CAWTPRLGVNTEAFF; CDR3nt: TGTGCCTGGACCCCCCGTTTGGGAGTGAACACTGAAGCTTTCTTT; d_gene: NA; v_gene: TRBV30; j_gene: TRBJ1-1; abundance: NA
CDR3aa: CASRRLAGGNGELFF; CDR3nt: TGTGCCAGCCGTCGACTAGCGGGAGGAAACGGGGAGCTGTTTTTT; d_gene: TRBD2; v_gene: TRBV7-8; j_gene: TRBJ2-2; abundance: NA
CDR3aa: CASSLATGSTEAFF; CDR3nt: TGTGCCAGCAGCTTAGCCACAGGGAGCACTGAAGCTTTCTTT; d_gene: NA; v_gene: TRBV11-1; j_gene: TRBJ1-1; abundance: few
CDR3aa: CSARLLGQGAGVTF; CDR3nt: TGCAGTGCTAGATTGTTGGGACAGGGAGCAGGGGTAACCTTC; d_gene: TRBD1; v_gene: TRBV20-1; j_gene: TRBJ2-1; abundance: NA
CDR3aa: CVSSSGPGLAGGPGELFF; CDR3nt: TGTGTCAGCAGCTCGGGACCGGGACTAGCGGGGGGACCAGGGGAGCTGTTTTTT; d_gene: TRBD2; v_gene: TRBV5-4; j_gene: TRBJ2-2; abundance: NA
CDR3aa: CASSLRTGGGYEQYF; CDR3nt: TGTGCCAGCAGTTTAAGAACAGGGGGCGGCTACGAGCAGTACTTC; d_gene: TRBD1; v_gene: TRBV12-3/TRBV12-4; j_gene: TRBJ2-7; abundance: many
CDR3aa: CASSTLPGQGHSNYGYTF; CDR3nt: TGTGCCAGTAGCACGCTCCCGGGACAGGGTCACTCTAACTATGGCTACACCTTC; d_gene: TRBD1; v_gene: TRBV19; j_gene: TRBJ1-2; abundance: NA
CDR3aa: CASSAQTGVTEAFF; CDR3nt: TGTGCCAGCAGCGCCCAGACAGGGGTCACTGAAGCTTTCTTT; d_gene: TRBD1; v_gene: TRBV9; j_gene: TRBJ1-1; abundance: few
CDR3aa: CASSLGPRRGYTF; CDR3nt: TGTGCCAGCAGCTTAGGGCCAAGACGGGGCTACACCTTC; d_gene: NA; v_gene: TRBV7-2; j_gene: TRBJ1-2; abundance: NA
CDR3aa: CASSVSGTDYSNQPQHF; CDR3nt: TGTGCCAGCAGCGTATCAGGGACCGATTATAGCAATCAGCCCCAGCATTTT; d_gene: NA; v_gene: TRBV9; j_gene: TRBJ1-5; abundance: many
CDR3aa: CASSLGWGSHSPLHF; CDR3nt: TGTGCCAGCAGCTTAGGTTGGGGATCCCATTCACCCCTCCACTTT; d_gene: NA; v_gene: TRBV11-2; j_gene: TRBJ1-6; abundance: NA
CDR3aa: CATSDSSGVHGNEQFF; CDR3nt: TGTGCCACCAGTGATTCGTCGGGGGTTCATGGGAATGAGCAGTTCTTC; d_gene: NA; v_gene: TRBV24-1; j_gene: TRBJ2-1; abundance: many
CDR3aa: CASSLTRTSGSHNPQYF; CDR3nt: TGTGCCAGCAGCTTAACACGGACTAGCGGGAGTCACAATCCGCAGTATTTT; d_gene: TRBD2; v_gene: TRBV7-3; j_gene: TRBJ2-3; abundance: NA
CDR3aa: CASSGQQNTEAFF; CDR3nt: TGTGCCAGCAGCGGACAGCAGAACACTGAAGCTTTCTTT; d_gene: NA; v_gene: TRBV7-8; j_gene: TRBJ1-1; abundance: NA
CDR3aa: CASSPDGVDEQYF; CDR3nt: TGTGCCAGCAGCCCCGACGGGGTGGACGAGCAGTACTTC; d_gene: NA; v_gene: TRBV7-6; j_gene: TRBJ2-7; abundance: many
CDR3aa: CASSFPGRNEQFF; CDR3nt: TGTGCCAGCAGCTTTCCGGGACGCAATGAGCAGTTCTTC; d_gene: NA; v_gene: TRBV5-5; j_gene: TRBJ2-1; abundance: many